The clone carrying this TCR beta chain was seen a handful of times. This CDR3 spans 13 amino acids. Trimming took 2 bases from V and 8 from J; bases not matched to a gene: 3. CDR1 is SGHNT, CDR2 YYREEE, per germline (reference sequence). The source of the sample is a study of blood T cell repertoires in COVID-19. Study-wide background: Sites in the United States, Italy and Spain provided acute and convalescent COVID-19 samples. From T cells, B-cell-depleted T cells, or PBMCs came the material, which was cDNA or gDNA.

Seattle's cohort entered during active infection and was followed longitudinally. Per the authors' pipeline: Cell counts per sample came from amplifying reference gene primers. Assay: immunoSEQ multiplex PCR; the TCRdb copy retains only in-frame clones and omits some. V and J calls and clone size are copied from that table; D and trimming were computed from the DNA. Counted here are 250,000 to 350,000 clones, more than 70% occurring once; the ten biggest clones make up 11%. Sequenced material: peripheral blood. This clonotype was sampled from a young woman with COVID-19, enrolled during active disease. J is TRBJ1-2 and V is TRBV5-4; 10 bases are shared with TRBD1. CDR3 nucleotide sequence: TGTGCCAGCAGCTTCGACAGGGGGCTCGGCTACACCTTC. Protein: CASSFDRGLGYTF.